This T cell receptor (beta chain) derives from a study of blood T cell repertoires in COVID-19. The overall study: PBMCs, B-cell-depleted T cells, or T cells were the source of the cDNA or gDNA that made up the material.

Original processing notes: Amplifying reference gene primers gave estimates of nucleated cell counts. Measured with immunoSEQ multiplex PCR; TCRdb has only the in-frame clones, and not every one. V, J and clone size are those of that table, while D and trimming were read from the DNA. This table has roughly 250,000 clones, 87% appearing once. Researchers sorted participants into cohorts using their self-reported clinical history. CDR1 and CDR2 (germline): SNHLY, FYNNEI. The CDR3 covers 12 residues. V shed 6 bases and J shed 8 bases, with 13 bases lying between them. The sequence came from a woman aged 25 to 39 with acute COVID-19. This chain joins TRBV2 and TRBJ1-2, with D unresolved. The sequenced material came from PBMCs or T cells enriched from blood (not recorded which). The CDR3 coding sequence is TGTGCCAGCAGCGTAGGACTGATCGGCTACACCTTC. Translating it yields CASSVGLIGYTF.